Listed below are T cell receptor beta chains from one sample, sequenced in a study of blood T cells in healthy people across ages. Using its own MiXCR run on the 5' RACE reads, TCRdb lists one record per CDR3 protein. The top ten hold roughly 12% of the sample, which has about a million distinct CDR3 sequences, around 46% seen once. Sequencing was carried out using blood. The origin of the receptors is a man younger than 45 in good health. Both conserved end residues are part of each CDR3. Fields, in order: clone size, V gene, J gene, D gene, CDR3 DNA, CDR3 protein. A D gene is named only where the DNA matches it firmly. For some rows the clone size is stated as once, few or many, or as a class when expanded; others skip it.

few,TRBV4-1,TRBJ1-2,TRBD1,TGCGCCAGCAGCCAACCTGGACAGGGATCTAACTATGGCTACACCTTC,CASSQPGQGSNYGYTF
NA,TRBV27,TRBJ1-5,NA,TGTGCCAGCAGTTTGATGGGCCTCAGCAATCAGCCCCAGCATTTT,CASSLMGLSNQPQHF
NA,TRBV13,TRBJ1-4,NA,TGTGCCAGCAGCCCTCGAGGGGTAGAAAAACTGTTTTTT,CASSPRGVEKLFF
NA,TRBV30,TRBJ2-7,TRBD1,TGTGCCGCTTCTGACAGGGATTTACTACTCGAGCAGTACTTC,CAASDRDLLLEQYF
NA,TRBV7-2,TRBJ2-5,NA,TGTGCCAGCAGCTTAGGCATATTAGAGACCCAGTACTTC,CASSLGILETQYF
NA,TRBV7-6,TRBJ2-7,NA,TGTGCCAGCAGCTTAAGCAGTGACCGCCCCTACGAGCAGTACTTC,CASSLSSDRPYEQYF
few,TRBV7-9,TRBJ1-5,NA,TGTGCCAGCAGCTTAGAGACTACCCAGCCCCAGCATTTT,CASSLETTQPQHF
NA,TRBV11-2,TRBJ2-1,NA,TGTGCCAGCAGCTTGGGCCGGGGGGCGTTCAATGAGCAGTTCTTC,CASSLGRGAFNEQFF
NA,TRBV18,TRBJ2-3,TRBD1,TGTGCCAGCTCACCACGGGCAGGGGGCCGAGGAGATACGCAGTATTTT,CASSPRAGGRGDTQYF
few,TRBV3-1,TRBJ2-5,NA,TGTGCCAGCAGCCAAAAGTCTAGACAAGAGACCCAGTACTTC,CASSQKSRQETQYF
NA,TRBV28,TRBJ2-1,TRBD2,TGTGCCGGCAGTTGGGCGGGGGGGCCCAATGTGCAGTTCTTC,CAGSWAGGPNVQFF
NA,TRBV12-3/TRBV12-4,TRBJ2-5,NA,TGTGCCAGCAGTTCGACTAACCAAGAGACCCAGTACTTC,CASSSTNQETQYF
many,TRBV12-3/TRBV12-4,TRBJ2-1,TRBD1,TGTGCCAGCAGTCCCGGGACAGGGTTAAATGAGCAGTTCTTC,CASSPGTGLNEQFF
NA,TRBV3-1,TRBJ2-7,TRBD1,TGTGCCAGCAGCCGCGTACAGGGGGCCCCCTACGAGCAGTACTTC,CASSRVQGAPYEQYF
NA,TRBV6-6,TRBJ1-2,NA,TGTGCCAGCAGTTCCGCACCGGGACGGACTTCTAACTATGGCTACACCTTC,CASSSAPGRTSNYGYTF
NA,TRBV10-3,TRBJ2-1,TRBD1,TGTGCCATCAGAGGGACAGGGCGCGGGGGACCCCATCCCTACAATGAGCAGTTCTTC,CAIRGTGRGGPHPYNEQFF
NA,TRBV11-2,TRBJ2-7,NA,TGTGCCAGCAGCGTTCCCTCCTACGAGCAGTACTTC,CASSVPSYEQYF
NA,TRBV12-3/TRBV12-4,TRBJ2-1,TRBD1,TGTGCCAGCAGTTCCGGGACAGGGACAACCCCAGGGTTCTTC,CASSSGTGTTPGFF
NA,TRBV6-2/TRBV6-3,TRBJ1-2,NA,TGTGCCAGCAGTTACTCCAACCTGGAAGATGGCTACACCTTC,CASSYSNLEDGYTF
NA,TRBV30,TRBJ2-1,NA,TGTGCCTGGAGCCCAGGGGATTTTCACAATGAGCAGTTCTTC,CAWSPGDFHNEQFF
NA,TRBV7-2,TRBJ2-3,NA,TGTGCCAGCAGCAGCGGTAATACGCAGTATTTT,CASSSGNTQYF
once,TRBV3-1,TRBJ2-3,NA,TGTGCCAGCAGCCAGTTCGGTGAAGATACGCAGTATTTT,CASSQFGEDTQYF
few,TRBV29-1,TRBJ2-7,NA,TGCAGCGTTGATGGGGACGGTGGATCCTACGAGCAGTACTTC,CSVDGDGGSYEQYF
few,TRBV24-1,TRBJ2-3,NA,TGTGCCACCAGTGATGATACCACAGGGGAGGCACCAGATACGCAGTATTTT,CATSDDTTGEAPDTQYF
NA,TRBV24-1,TRBJ2-7,TRBD1,TGTGCCACCGGGACAGAGACCTACGAGCAGTACTTC,CATGTETYEQYF
NA,TRBV10-3,TRBJ1-2,TRBD1,TGTGCCATCAGTACCGGGACAGAGACTTATGGCTACACCTTC,CAISTGTETYGYTF
NA,TRBV7-2,TRBJ2-3,TRBD2,TGTGCCAGCAGCCCTTCGCCGAGCGGGGGGCGCACAGATACGCAGTATTTT,CASSPSPSGGRTDTQYF
NA,TRBV29-1,TRBJ1-2,NA,TGCAGCGTTGAACCTTCTCACTGGGGGATAGAGAACTATGGCTACACCTTC,CSVEPSHWGIENYGYTF
NA,TRBV3-1,TRBJ2-1,TRBD2,TGTGCCAGCAGCCCTCCGGGACTAGTGTTTGATGAGCAGTTCTTC,CASSPPGLVFDEQFF
once,TRBV12-3/TRBV12-4,TRBJ2-1,NA,TGTGCCAGCAGTGCGACTAGTTATAATGAGCAGTTCTTC,CASSATSYNEQFF
NA,TRBV28,TRBJ2-7,TRBD1,TGTGCCAGCAGTTTATTCAGGCAGGGGGTGATCTACGAGCAGTACTTC,CASSLFRQGVIYEQYF
few,TRBV7-2,TRBJ2-1,TRBD1,TGTGCCAGCAGCTTGGGACAGGGGACTGAGCAGTTCTTC,CASSLGQGTEQFF
NA,TRBV18,TRBJ1-5,NA,TGTGCCAGCCCACCTGCTGAGACTGGCAGGGGACATCGGCCCCAGCATTTT,CASPPAETGRGHRPQHF
NA,TRBV29-1,TRBJ2-1,TRBD2,TGCAGCGTTGAAGATGGGAGGGATCGGACCAAGGAGCAGTTCTTC,CSVEDGRDRTKEQFF
NA,TRBV10-3,TRBJ2-3,NA,TGTGCCGTCTCCAGGGCAGGTAGCACAGATACGCAGTATTTT,CAVSRAGSTDTQYF
NA,TRBV24-1,TRBJ2-3,TRBD1,TGTGCCACCACCGAGGGACAGATGGGGATCGATACGCAGTATTTT,CATTEGQMGIDTQYF
few,TRBV29-1,TRBJ2-4,TRBD2,TGCAGCGGGGGGGGACGGGACAAAAACATTCAGTACTTC,CSGGGRDKNIQYF
NA,TRBV20-1,TRBJ1-1,NA,TGCAGTGCCACGATTCTGACACGTGAGAACACTGAAGCTTTCTTT,CSATILTRENTEAFF
few,TRBV7-2,TRBJ2-3,NA,TGTGCCAGCACCCCTCGGGGCAGCACAGATACGCAGTATTTT,CASTPRGSTDTQYF
NA,TRBV12-3/TRBV12-4,TRBJ2-4,NA,TGTGCCAGCTCGGGACACGCCAAAAACATTCAGTACTTC,CASSGHAKNIQYF
NA,TRBV29-1,TRBJ2-7,NA,TGCAGCGTTGCCGGGACATTGACCTACGAGCAGTACTTC,CSVAGTLTYEQYF